This T cell receptor beta chain stems from a study of long-term antiretroviral therapy in people with HIV. CDR3 length equals 14 residues. Germline V lookup: CDR1 SNHLY, CDR2 FYNNEI. Between the trimmed V and J ends, which lost 8 bases and 1 base, there was a span of 13 bases. Investigators performed immunoSEQ version v3.0 at survey level. Clones were read by immunoSEQ multiplex PCR, and TCRdb kept only the in-frame ones, dropping some. The sample consists of roughly 28,000 clones, about 95% of them appearing once. The chain joins TRBV2 to TRBJ2-3; D perhaps matches TRBD2 (5 bases). The sequenced sample was unsorted PBMCs, obtained 6 to 6.5 years after starting antiretroviral therapy. The receptor's source is a young man with HIV. The CDR3 region is CASERLAGTDTQYF. The CDR3 nucleotides are TGTGCCAGCGAGCGGCTAGCCGGCACAGATACGCAGTATTTT.